There are many counts of the clone carrying this TCR beta chain. Its specificity is unknown. Sequencing was performed with immunoSEQ multiplex PCR; in TCRdb, only in-frame clones are kept and a portion is missing. This table has approximately 60,000 clones, around four fifths appearing once. This sample was taken from a study of T cells in tumors after PD-1 blockade. As for the study in general: Patients had no prior checkpoint blockade, systemic immunosuppressants, or anti-cancer therapy within 4 weeks. Some patients also took daily vismodegib 150 mg during anti-PD-1 treatment.

Overall study findings and caveats: Some novel exhausted tumor clones appeared in pre-treatment blood, suggesting peripheral recruitment.

The material was PBMCs, obtained before anti-PD-1 treatment. The origin of this receptor is a human donor with basal cell carcinoma.

CDR3 coding DNA: TGTGCCAGCAGTGTTTCTAAGCGTAGCACCGGGGAGCTGTTTTTT. This encodes CASSVSKRSTGELFF. V usage is TRBV25-1 and J usage is TRBJ2-2, with no clear D. The CDR3 is 15 amino acids. The ends were cut back, 4 bases at V and 4 bases at J, with 13 bases in the middle. Germline values: CDR1 MGHDK, CDR2 SYGVNS.